The sequence of this T cell receptor (beta chain) was determined in a study of T cell responses to AZD1222 COVID-19 vaccine. Germline trimming cut 4 bases from V and 2 bases from J; bases unmatched to any gene: 6. In germline, CDR1 is SGHRS, CDR2 YFSETQ. The CDR3 consists of 15 residues. The table came from immunoSEQ multiplex PCR; TCRdb's copy has only in-frame clones and leaves some out. The sample records 100,000 to 150,000 clones, roughly 90% being singletons. This chain joins TRBV5-1 and TRBJ1-3; 7 positions match TRBD1. This receptor was taken from an adult in good health. Sample: peripheral blood, taken on day 0 of AZD1222 vaccination. The CDR3 protein is CASSDMTGTGNTIYF. The CDR3 bases are TGCGCCAGCAGCGACATGACAGGGACTGGAAACACCATATATTTT.